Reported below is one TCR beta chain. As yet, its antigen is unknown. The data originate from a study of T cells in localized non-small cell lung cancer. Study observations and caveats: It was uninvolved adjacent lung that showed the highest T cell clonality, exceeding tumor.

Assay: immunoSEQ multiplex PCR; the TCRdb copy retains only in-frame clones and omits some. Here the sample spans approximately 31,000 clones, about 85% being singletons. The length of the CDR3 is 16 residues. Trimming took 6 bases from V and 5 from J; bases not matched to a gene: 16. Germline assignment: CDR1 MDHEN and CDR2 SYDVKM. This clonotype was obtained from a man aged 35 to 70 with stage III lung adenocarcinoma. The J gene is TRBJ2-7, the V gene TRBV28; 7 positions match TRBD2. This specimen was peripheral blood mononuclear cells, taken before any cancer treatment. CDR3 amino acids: CASRESGIQAGNEQYF. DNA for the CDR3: TGTGCCAGCAGGGAAAGTGGGATCCAAGCGGGGAACGAGCAGTACTTC.